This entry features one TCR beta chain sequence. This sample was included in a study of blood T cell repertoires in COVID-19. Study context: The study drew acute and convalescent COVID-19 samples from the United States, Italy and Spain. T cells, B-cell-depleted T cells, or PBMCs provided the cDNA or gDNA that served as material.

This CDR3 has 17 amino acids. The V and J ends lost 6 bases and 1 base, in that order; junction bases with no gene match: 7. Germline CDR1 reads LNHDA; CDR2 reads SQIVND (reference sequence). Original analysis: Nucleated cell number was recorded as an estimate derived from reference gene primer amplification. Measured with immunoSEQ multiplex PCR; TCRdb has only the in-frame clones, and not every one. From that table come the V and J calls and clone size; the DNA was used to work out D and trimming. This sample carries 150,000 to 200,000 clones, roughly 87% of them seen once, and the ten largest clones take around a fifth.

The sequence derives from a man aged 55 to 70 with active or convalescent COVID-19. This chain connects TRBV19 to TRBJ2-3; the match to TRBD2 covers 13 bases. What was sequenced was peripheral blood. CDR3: CASRAYGTSGGTDTQYF. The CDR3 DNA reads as TGTGCCAGTAGGGCTTATGGGACTAGCGGGGGCACAGATACGCAGTATTTT.